This T cell receptor (beta chain) is drawn from a study of shared clonotypes between healthy human individuals. Terminally differentiated effector memory CD45RA+ cells were left out of the naive CD8 fraction, which was CD45RO-negative and positively selected for CCR7. CDR1 WNHNN and CDR2 SYGVQD come from the germline V gene (reference sequence). The CDR3 extends over 16 amino acids. J was trimmed by 3 bases and V by 3 bases; bases with no gene match: 9. A deep-level run was used for the assay. The assay was immunoSEQ multiplex PCR, and TCRdb's table has in-frame clones only and misses some. The sample records millions of clones, over 85% being singletons. A note on this clone: Its specificity is unknown.

Findings and caveats of the study: All-four-donor shared clonotypes had higher generation probabilities than non-shared clonotypes did. For sorted subsets, rarefaction showed incomplete sequencing despite large depth.

This clonotype originated in a man between 18 and 35 years old in good health. The specimen sequenced was naive CD8+ T cells sorted from blood. The V gene is TRBV10-1, the J gene TRBJ2-3; 7 bases fit TRBD1. CDR3 nucleotides: TGCGCCAGCAGTGAAGTGCAGGGGGATATAACAGATACGCAGTATTTT. Its translation: CASSEVQGDITDTQYF.